Presented here are 30 T cell receptor beta chains from one specimen sequenced in a study of T cell changes during pregnancy in multiple sclerosis. The assay was immunoSEQ multiplex PCR, and TCRdb's table has in-frame clones only and misses some. The sample gives some 31,000 clones, 70% to 90% of which show up once; 6.9% is in the top ten. Here the sequenced sample was CD8+ T cells from peripheral blood mononuclear cells, taken in the second trimester of pregnancy. All receptors come from a female donor with multiple sclerosis, enrolled in a pregnancy study.

This chain connects TRBV13 to TRBJ2-7, with D uncertain. The CDR3 contains 14 residues. Germline V CDR1 and CDR2: PRHDT, FYEKMQ (reference sequence). The V end was cut by 3 bases, the J end by 0 bases, with 9 bases between. CDR3 protein: CASSLGVHSYEQYF. As DNA, the CDR3 is TGTGCCAGCAGCTTGGGCGTTCACTCCTACGAGCAGTACTTC.

The chain links TRBV18 to TRBJ2-3; D is perhaps TRBD1 (5 bases). Between the trimmed V and J ends, which lost 4 bases and 6 bases, there was a span of 14 bases. This CDR3 contains 14 residues. The germline V gene has CDR1 KGHSH and CDR2 LQKENI. CDR3 DNA sequence: TGTGCCAGCTCACTCGAGGACACGGCGGATACGCAGTATTTT. Translating gives CASSLEDTADTQYF.

This chain links TRBV9 with TRBJ2-1; D is possibly TRBD1 (6 bases). CDR3 length: 15 residues. CDR1 and CDR2 (germline): SGDLS, YYNGEE. V was pared by 3 bases and J by 3 bases, with 13 bases between. The chain's CDR3 is CASSEGGNYYNEQFF. CDR3 coding DNA: TGTGCCAGCAGCGAAGGGGGAAATTACTACAATGAGCAGTTCTTC.

The V gene is TRBV6-5, the J gene TRBJ1-5; TRBD1 agrees at 9 bases. V shed 4 bases and J 6 bases; nucleotides not matched to a gene: 7. Germline V gene data show CDR1 as MNHEY and CDR2 as SVGAGI. The CDR3 sequence is 15 residues long. The CDR3 nucleotides are TGTGCCAGCAGTTCGGGACAGGGCGGCGGTCAGCCCCAGCATTTT. This codes for CASSSGQGGGQPQHF.

This clone was detected a few times. The chain carries TRBV6-1 and TRBJ1-1, with no clear D. This CDR3 is 14 amino acids long. From germline, CDR1 is MNHNS and CDR2 SASEGT. Trimming took 5 bases from V and 2 from J, leaving 12 bases between them. The CDR3 region has the DNA TGTGCCAGCAGTACTGACATTCCTAACACTGAAGCTTTCTTT. Amino acid sequence: CASSTDIPNTEAFF.

The CDR3 DNA reads as TGTGCCAGCAAGAACAGGATCAACAATGAGCAGTTCTTC. Its translation is CASKNRINNEQFF. This chain links TRBV6-1 with TRBJ2-1; weak D call: TRBD1 (5 bases). The length of the CDR3 is 13 residues. Looked up from germline, CDR1 is MNHNS and CDR2 is SASEGT. Trimming cost V 7 bases and J 5 bases, with 12 bases left between them.

The rearrangement uses TRBV13 and TRBJ1-1, with D maybe TRBD1 (5 bases). The CDR3 sequence is 14 residues long. With 6 bases removed from V and 6 bases from J, the gap between germline ends came to 17 bases. Germline CDR1 and CDR2: PRHDT and FYEKMQ (reference sequence). In DNA, the CDR3 is TGTGCCAGCAGTTATCACACGGGGGAACCTGAAGCTTTCTTT. This encodes CASSYHTGEPEAFF. The full variable domain, completed using reference TRBV13 and TRBJ1-1, is AAGVIQSPRHLIKEKRETATLKCYPIPRHDTVYWYQQGPGQDPQFLISFYEKMQSDKGSIPDRFSAQQFSDYHSELNMSSLELGDSALYFCASSYHTGEPEAFFGQGTRLTVV.

This clone was seen a single time. V gene TRBV25-1 combines with J gene TRBJ2-4; D might be TRBD1 (6 bases). Trimming took 5 bases from V and 6 from J, leaving 11 bases between them. Germline-derived CDR1 and CDR2 are MGHDK and SYGVNS. The CDR3 sequence is 13 residues long. The CDR3 is CASSFPGVNIQYF. The CDR3 DNA follows: TGTGCCAGCAGTTTCCCAGGGGTAAACATTCAGTACTTC.

The chain combines TRBV19 with TRBJ2-1, with 7 bases identical to TRBD2. After removal of 0 bases from V and 5 bases from J, the junction contained 4 bases not matched to a gene. Germline assignment: CDR1 LNHDA and CDR2 SQIVND (reference sequence). The CDR3 consists of 15 residues. Written as DNA, the CDR3 is TGTGCCAGTAGTATAGATGCGGGAGTGGACAATGAGCAGTTCTTC. This translates into CASSIDAGVDNEQFF. The whole variable domain, filled in from reference TRBV19 and TRBJ2-1, reads DGGITQSPKYLFRKEGQNVTLSCEQNLNHDAMYWYRQDPGQGLRLIYYSQIVNDFQKGDIAEGYSVSREKKESFPLTVTSAQKNPTAFYLCASSIDAGVDNEQFFGPGTRLTVL.

The V and J genes are TRBV19 and TRBJ2-1; tentatively, D is TRBD1 (6 bases). V gave up 8 bases and J gave up 6 bases, with 14 bases separating them. This CDR3 has 13 amino acids. Germline V gene sequence: CDR1 LNHDA, CDR2 SQIVND (reference sequence). CDR3 loop: CASLKGDGNEQFF. The CDR3, as DNA: TGTGCCAGTTTGAAGGGGGATGGCAATGAGCAGTTCTTC.

As to this clone: The junction differs from germline at one of its ends, possibly a read error. The V gene is TRBV5-6, the J gene TRBJ2-7; the D is unclear. Germline V gene data show CDR1 as SGHDT and CDR2 as YYEEEE. The CDR3 extends over 13 amino acids. The CDR3 loop reads CASNLFSTYEQYF. Written as DNA, the CDR3 is TGTGCCAGCAACTTGTTTTCTACCTACGAGCAGTACTTC.

The chain employs TRBV9 and TRBJ2-7; D perhaps matches TRBD1 (5 bases). Trimming removed 0 bases from V and 0 bases from J, with 10 bases in between. Germline assignment: CDR1 SGDLS and CDR2 YYNGEE. The CDR3 sequence is 15 residues long. In DNA, the CDR3 is TGTGCCAGCAGCGTAGGGTGGGGCGGCTCCTACGAGCAGTACTTC. Translating it yields CASSVGWGGSYEQYF.

The chain couples TRBV9 to TRBJ1-2, with TRBD1 matching 7 bases. This CDR3 region has 14 residues. With 3 bases clipped from V and 4 bases from J, the junction kept 6 bases outside the gene matches. Germline CDR1 is SGDLS and CDR2 is YYNGEE. The CDR3 protein is CASSDGTEPYGYTF. CDR3 nucleotides: TGTGCCAGCAGCGACGGGACAGAGCCCTATGGCTACACCTTC.

The chain joins TRBV2 to TRBJ2-7; D gene uncertain. CDR1 is SNHLY, CDR2 FYNNEI, per germline. The CDR3 loop spans 13 amino acids. V was cut by 4 bases and J by 0 bases, with 7 bases left in between. The CDR3 DNA is TGTGCCAGCAGTGTTACGGTCTCCTACGAGCAGTACTTC. It encodes CASSVTVSYEQYF.

The V and J genes are TRBV9 and TRBJ2-3; tentatively, D is TRBD2 (6 bases). The V and J ends lost 4 bases and 0 bases respectively, with 12 bases between them. CDR3 length: 15 residues. Germline CDR1 is SGDLS and CDR2 is YYNGEE. The CDR3 protein is CASSPSGTSTDTQYF. The CDR3 bases are TGTGCCAGCAGCCCGTCAGGGACTAGCACAGATACGCAGTATTTT.

The chain recombines TRBV7-8 with TRBJ1-1; possibly TRBD1 for D (5 bases). Trimming shortened V by 6 bases and J by 6 bases, and 14 bases separated the two germline ends. The CDR3 covers 13 residues. Per the germline V gene, CDR1 is SGHVS and CDR2 is FQNEAQ. The CDR3 is CASRIQGNPEAFF. DNA of the CDR3: TGTGCCAGCAGGATCCAGGGAAACCCTGAAGCTTTCTTT.

The chain links TRBV11-2 to TRBJ1-2; tentative D call: TRBD1 (6 bases). The CDR3 is made up of 14 amino acids. Germline V CDR1 and CDR2: SGHAT, FQNNGV. V lost 1 base and J lost 5, with 11 bases in between. The CDR3 loop is CASSLVAGAYGYTF. The CDR3 DNA is TGTGCCAGCAGCTTAGTGGCAGGGGCATATGGCTACACCTTC.

The chain combines TRBV4-3 with TRBJ1-1; D perhaps matches TRBD1 (5 bases). The CDR3 spans 15 residues. Germline V gene sequence: CDR1 LGHNA, CDR2 YSLEER. With 4 bases removed from V and 0 bases from J, the gap between germline ends came to 12 bases. As DNA, the CDR3 is TGCGCCAGCAGCCGAACGGCGGACATGAACACTGAAGCTTTCTTT. Amino acids: CASSRTADMNTEAFF.

The chain employs TRBV7-3 and TRBJ2-5; 9 nucleotides agree with TRBD2. This CDR3 comprises 16 residues. The J segment lost 2 bases and the V segment lost 4 bases, leaving 8 bases of the junction unmatched. Germline V gene sequence: CDR1 SGHTA, CDR2 FQGTGA. The CDR3 loop reads CASSYWGGRGQETQYF. CDR3 nucleotide sequence: TGTGCCAGCAGCTATTGGGGCGGGAGGGGGCAAGAGACCCAGTACTTC.

The CDR3, as DNA: TGTGCCAGCAGCCAACCTCACGGGACAGCTAGCACAGATACGCAGTATTTT. It codes for CASSQPHGTASTDTQYF. The rearrangement links TRBV14 to TRBJ2-3; 7 bases align to TRBD1. The CDR3 spans 17 residues. Germline-derived CDR1 and CDR2 are SGHDN and FVKESK. Trimming at V came to 2 bases and at J to 0 bases, leaving 8 bases not matched to a gene.

V and J are TRBV4-3 and TRBJ1-1, with D unresolved. Germline assignment: CDR1 LGHNA and CDR2 YSLEER. This CDR3 spans 16 amino acids. Between the trimmed V and J ends, which lost 0 bases and 0 bases, there was a span of 11 bases. In nucleotides, the CDR3 is TGCGCCAGCAGCCAAGATTATGGCGGAATGAACACTGAAGCTTTCTTT. Translation gives CASSQDYGGMNTEAFF.

V and J are TRBV28 and TRBJ2-7, with a possible D match to TRBD2 (5 bases). CDR3 length: 12 residues. The V gene's germline CDR1 is MDHEN and CDR2 SYDVKM. V lost 3 bases to trimming and J lost 3 bases, with 6 bases between them. The CDR3 DNA reads as TGTGCCAGCAGTTTTGAGGGCTACGAGCAGTACTTC. This encodes CASSFEGYEQYF.

This clone appeared once. This chain uses TRBV21-1 with TRBJ2-2; TRBD1, the table's D call, lacks a check against the DNA. TRBV21-1 is a pseudogene. The CDR3 is 15 residues long. The CDR3 nucleotides are TGTGCCAGCAGCCATACAGGGAAAAATCACGGGGAGCTGTTTTTT. Protein: CASSHTGKNHGELFF.

The chain links TRBV30 to TRBJ1-1; 10 positions agree with TRBD1. Germline values: CDR1 GTSNPN, CDR2 SVGIG (reference sequence). With 4 bases clipped from V and 1 base from J, the junction kept 3 bases outside the gene matches. CDR3 size: 14 residues. The CDR3 DNA sequence: TGTGCCTGGACGCGACAGGGGGCGAACACTGAAGCTTTCTTT. Protein product: CAWTRQGANTEAFF.

The chain carries TRBV9 and TRBJ2-1; TRBD1 might be the D (5 bases). Germline values: CDR1 SGDLS, CDR2 YYNGEE. Trimming stripped 5 bases from V and 8 bases from J, with 14 bases between. The CDR3 sequence is 13 residues long. DNA for the CDR3: TGTGCCAGCAGTGAAGGGGCTGGCGATGAGCAGTTCTTC. This codes for CASSEGAGDEQFF.

The gene calls are TRBV29-1 and TRBJ2-1, with a weak D call TRBD1 (6 bases). CDR1 and CDR2 (germline): SQVTM, ANQGSEA. This CDR3 spans 15 amino acids. Trimming pared 5 bases from V and 0 bases from J, leaving 14 bases between. The DNA for the CDR3 is TGCAGCGTTCCTCGCAGGGGCGTCTCCTACAATGAGCAGTTCTTC. Translation: CSVPRRGVSYNEQFF.

J is TRBJ1-4 and V is TRBV5-5, with 7 bases matching TRBD1. The CDR3 length is 16 residues. J gave up 3 bases and V 2 bases, and 7 bases lay outside the gene matches. Germline loops: CDR1 SGHKS, CDR2 YYEKEE (reference sequence). CDR3 sequence: CASSLFKGAANEKLFF. The CDR3 nucleotides read TGTGCCAGCAGCTTATTTAAGGGGGCTGCTAATGAAAAACTGTTTTTT.

The rearrangement joins TRBV5-1 to TRBJ2-5, with D perhaps TRBD2 (6 bases). With 0 bases removed from V and 2 bases from J, the gap between germline ends came to 14 bases. Germline V gene sequence: CDR1 SGHRS, CDR2 YFSETQ. This CDR3 has 16 residues. The CDR3 is CASSLAAEGLQETQYF. The CDR3 DNA is TGCGCCAGCAGCTTGGCGGCGGAGGGGTTACAAGAGACCCAGTACTTC.

The chain is built from TRBV6-1 and TRBJ1-2; 7 bases fit TRBD1. CDR3 length equals 14 residues. J was trimmed by 4 bases and V by 8 bases; bases with no gene match: 10. Germline values: CDR1 MNHNS, CDR2 SASEGT. This CDR3 reads CASGQGEESYGYTF. Written as DNA, the CDR3 is TGTGCCAGCGGTCAGGGGGAGGAGAGCTATGGCTACACCTTC.

This chain uses TRBV30 with TRBJ2-2; D is possibly TRBD1 (5 bases). Trimming removed 0 bases from V and 3 bases from J, with 11 bases in between. From germline, CDR1 is GTSNPN and CDR2 SVGIG (reference sequence). The CDR3 is made up of 15 amino acids. The CDR3, as DNA: TGTGCCTGGAGTGTAATGTCAGGGTACACCGGGGAGCTGTTTTTT. This translates into CAWSVMSGYTGELFF.